Following are 20 T cell receptor delta chains from one sample sequenced in a study of gamma-delta T cells after stem cell transplantation. TCRdb re-processed the RT-PCR reads using CATT. The table records about 3,200 delta-chain clones, approximately 5% of them present only once. Material: gamma-delta T cells. These receptors were obtained from a human donor. It is not recorded whose cells these are; they may come from a transplant donor.

This clone was recorded many times. A far larger clone is one nucleotide away, so this likely arose from a read error. Other nucleotide sequences from this sample produce the same CDR3. This sequence joins TRDV2 and TRDJ1; TRDD3 is a possible D gene (5 bases). Germline CDR1 reads GEAIGNYY; CDR2 reads EKD. This CDR3 is built from 18 residues. The CDR3 protein is CACDTAGWGPTYTDKLIF. Written as DNA, the CDR3 is TGTGCCTGCGACACCGCTGGGTGGGGACCAACTTACACCGATAAACTCATCTTT.

Comments on this clone: The translation of this DNA and the TCRdb protein of a much larger clone differ at residue 5, probably owing to a read error; the protein shown here is translated from the DNA. CDR3 in amino acids: CACDIVGAPGTDKLIF. CDR3 DNA: TGTGCCTGTGACATCGTGGGGGCCCCGGGGACCGATAAACTCATCTTT. The rearrangement links TRDV2 to TRDJ1; D possibly corresponds to TRDD3 (6 bases). The CDR3 contains 16 residues. The germline V gene has CDR1 GEAIGNYY and CDR2 EKD. V gave up 2 bases and J gave up 2 bases, with 17 bases separating them.

This clone was counted only a few times. The amino acid sequence in TCRdb belongs to a much larger clone and departs from this DNA's translation at residue 11, likely a sequencing read error; the sequence shown is translated from the DNA. V usage is TRDV2 and J usage is TRDJ1, with 12 bases lining up with TRDD3. CDR1 GEAIGNYY and CDR2 EKD come from the germline V gene. The CDR3 loop spans 18 amino acids. V gave up 1 base and J gave up 0 bases; unmatched junction bases: 8. In DNA, the CDR3 is TGTGCCTGTGACACGCTGACTGGGGGATACAAGAACACCGATAAACTCATCTTT. Translated: CACDTLTGGYKNTDKLIF.

By its share, this clone is medium-sized (0.01 to 0.1%). Other DNA sequences in this sample translate to the same CDR3. The chain recombines TRDV2 with TRDJ3; 10 bases match TRDD3. V was pared by 0 bases and J by 7 bases, with 11 bases of the junction left unmatched. The CDR3 extends over 19 amino acids. CDR1 GEAIGNYY and CDR2 EKD come from the germline V gene. In nucleotides, the CDR3 is TGTGCCTGTGACACCGTGACTGGGGGATCCTCCCGTGACACCCGACAGATGTTTTTC. It yields the protein CACDTVTGGSSRDTRQMFF.

This sequence joins TRDV2 and TRDJ1; 8 positions agree with TRDD3. CDR3 length: 16 amino acids. Losses at the gene ends were 1 base for V and 1 base for J; bases not matched to a gene: 7. Looked up from germline, CDR1 is GEAIGNYY and CDR2 is EKD. The CDR3 DNA is TGTGCCTGTGACACGGTACTGGGGGTCGCCACCGATAAACTCATCTTT. Translating gives CACDTVLGVATDKLIF.

By share of the sample, this clone is large. The sample carries other DNA sequences with the same CDR3. This chain uses TRDV2 with TRDJ1, with TRDD3 identical over 11 bases. Per germline, CDR1 GEAIGNYY and CDR2 EKD. The ends lost 6 bases at V and 4 bases at J; junction bases unmatched: 12. This CDR3 spans 16 amino acids. CDR3 sequence: CACYSITGGYVDKLIF. CDR3 sequence (DNA): TGTGCCTGTTATTCGATTACTGGGGGATATGTCGATAAACTCATCTTT.

This clone is medium-sized in the sample. This chain links TRDV2 with TRDJ1; TRDD3 agrees at 11 bases. This CDR3 spans 16 amino acids. Germline-derived CDR1 and CDR2 are GEAIGNYY and EKD. V trimming: 2 bases; J trimming: 2 bases; junction bases outside the gene matches: 6. CDR3 sequence: CACDSVGDTRTDKLIF. CDR3 coding DNA: TGTGCCTGTGACAGTGTGGGGGATACGAGGACCGATAAACTCATCTTT.

On this clone: TCRdb assigns this DNA the protein of a much larger clone, which departs from its translation at residue 6; this likely reflects a read error, and the protein shown comes from translating the DNA. This CDR3 reads CACDLAGRTDKLIF. The CDR3, as DNA: TGTGCCTGTGACCTGGCTGGGAGGACCGATAAACTCATCTTT. V usage is TRDV2 and J usage is TRDJ1; possibly TRDD3 for D (5 bases). This CDR3 spans 14 amino acids. The V and J ends lost 3 bases and 2 bases respectively, with 12 bases between them. The germline V gene has CDR1 GEAIGNYY and CDR2 EKD.

This clone has at least ten counts. A far larger clone is just one base off, so this is likely a read error. CDR3 protein: CACDGLGDLLNTDKPIF. CDR3 DNA: TGTGCCTGTGACGGACTGGGGGACCTTCTTAACACCGATAAACCCATCTTT. This chain uses TRDV2 with TRDJ1; TRDD3 aligns across 9 bases. This CDR3 contains 17 residues. The germline gives CDR1 GEAIGNYY, CDR2 EKD.

Note on this clone: TCRdb's protein for this DNA is that of a much larger clone and differs from the translation at residue 6, likely a read error; the protein shown is the DNA translation. V is TRDV2 and J is TRDJ1, with D possibly being TRDD3 (5 bases). CDR3 size: 14 residues. Per germline, CDR1 GEAIGNYY and CDR2 EKD. Between the trimmed V and J ends, which lost 3 bases and 2 bases, there was a span of 12 bases. DNA of the CDR3: TGTGCCTGTGACCTGCCTGGGAGGACCGATAAACTCATCTTT. This sequence encodes CACDLPGRTDKLIF.

In regard to this clone: TCRdb shows a much larger clone's protein in place of this DNA's translation, and the two differ at residue 16, likely through a read error; the protein shown is translated from the DNA. V and J are TRDV2 and TRDJ1; 12 bases are a match to TRDD3. Germline lookup yields CDR1 GEAIGNYY and CDR2 EKD. The CDR3 runs to 18 residues. As DNA, the CDR3 is TGTGCCTGTGACCCCGCTGGGGGATACGGGACAAGGACCGATAAACACATCTTT. Translation: CACDPAGGYGTRTDKHIF.

Remarks on this clone: TCRdb's protein for this DNA is that of a much larger clone and differs from the translation at residue 9, likely a read error; the protein shown is the DNA translation. This chain's CDR3 is CACDTVGDTEDTDKLIF. The DNA of the CDR3 is TGTGCCTGTGACACGGTGGGGGACACCGAGGACACCGATAAACTCATCTTT. The chain links TRDV2 to TRDJ1; 7 bases match TRDD3. From germline, CDR1 is GEAIGNYY and CDR2 EKD. The CDR3 consists of 17 residues. Germline trimming cut 1 base from V and 0 bases from J; bases unmatched to any gene: 10.

On this clone: Translating this DNA gives a protein that differs at residue 5 from the TCRdb one, which belongs to a much larger clone; a read error is likely, and the protein shown is this translation. The V gene is TRDV2, the J gene TRDJ1; 11 bases agree with TRDD3. Trimming removed 3 bases from V and 4 bases from J; junction bases left unmatched: 6. From germline, CDR1 is GEAIGNYY and CDR2 EKD. This CDR3 is 15 amino acids long. The CDR3 DNA reads as TGTGCCTGTGACGTACTGGGGGATAAGAGCGATAAACTCATCTTT. Translating it yields CACDVLGDKSDKLIF.

This clone was seen only a few times. A clone one base away is much larger, so this may be a read error. The rearrangement uses TRDV2 and TRDJ1, with D unresolved. There are 15 residues in the CDR3. Per the germline V gene, CDR1 is GEAIGNYY and CDR2 is EKD. As DNA, the CDR3 is TGTGCCTGTGACAGTTTAGGTGGTGGAACCGGTAAACTCATCTTT. This encodes CACDSLGGGTGKLIF.

This clone came up a few times. This may stem from a read error, because a much larger clone lies one nucleotide away. The CDR3 is CACGTVEVGDTLSDKLIF. CDR3 sequence (DNA): TGTGCCTGTGGCACCGTCGAGGTGGGGGATACTCTCTCCGATAAACTCATCTTT. The J gene is TRDJ1, the V gene TRDV2; 10 positions agree with TRDD3. The length of the CDR3 is 18 residues. CDR1 is GEAIGNYY and CDR2 is EKD in the germline V gene.

Judged by abundance, this clone is medium-sized. Other DNA sequences within the sample encode an identical CDR3. The chain is built from TRDV2 and TRDJ1; 8 bases line up with TRDD3. The CDR3 is made up of 15 amino acids. V dropped 1 base and J dropped 0; count of bases not matched to a gene: 3. Germline lookup yields CDR1 GEAIGNYY and CDR2 EKD. The CDR3 nucleotides are TGTGCCTGTGACACACTGGGGGTTAACACCGATAAACTCATCTTT. Translation gives CACDTLGVNTDKLIF.

By frequency in the sample, this clone is medium-sized (0.01 to 0.1%). The same CDR3 is also encoded by other DNA sequences in this sample. The chain's CDR3 is CACDPLPPVLGDSGTDKLIF. DNA of the CDR3: TGTGCCTGTGACCCCCTGCCTCCCGTACTGGGGGATAGCGGCACCGATAAACTCATCTTT. The chain carries TRDV2 and TRDJ1; TRDD3 matches 11 bases. V shed 3 bases and J 1 base; nucleotides not matched to a gene: 18. The CDR3 runs to 20 residues. CDR1 is GEAIGNYY and CDR2 is EKD in the germline V gene.

With respect to this clone: It is likely a read error: a sequence one base away is far more abundant. This chain links TRDV2 with TRDJ1; 9 bases fit TRDD3. The V gene's germline CDR1 is GEAIGNYY and CDR2 EKD. J lost 0 bases, V lost 2 bases, and 30 bases had no gene match. This CDR3 spans 24 amino acids. CDR3 sequence: CACDSLLGNRGGIQGERYTDKLIF. CDR3 DNA sequence: TGTGCCTGTGACAGCCTCCTGGGGAATAGGGGGGGGATACAGGGCGAAAGGTACACCGATAAACTCATCTTT.

This clone has more than one count but fewer than ten. The amino acid sequence in TCRdb belongs to a much larger clone and departs from this DNA's translation at residue 5, likely a sequencing read error; the sequence shown is translated from the DNA. Distinct nucleotide sequences in the sample also encode this CDR3. V usage is TRDV2 and J usage is TRDJ1, with 10 bases lining up with TRDD3. Germline assignment: CDR1 GEAIGNYY and CDR2 EKD. Losses at the gene ends were 1 base for V and 1 base for J; bases not matched to a gene: 5. The CDR3 is made up of 16 amino acids. The CDR3 region is CACDTLLGDSTDKLIF. As DNA, the CDR3 is TGTGCCTGTGACACTCTACTGGGGGATTCCACCGATAAACTCATCTTT.

Turning to this clone: This sequence is one base from a far larger clone and is likely a read error. The V and J genes are TRDV2 and TRDJ3; a weak D match, TRDD3 (5 bases). The CDR3 sequence is 23 residues long. V lost 0 bases and J lost 0, with 26 bases in between. Germline CDR1 and CDR2: GEAIGNYY and EKD. The CDR3 region has the DNA TGTGCCTGTGACACCGTTGTCCGGGATGCGCCGGAAGAAACCTCCTGGGACACCCGACAGATGTTTTTC. Translation: CACDTVVRDAPEETSWDTRQMFF.